A selection of T cell receptor beta chains follows, all from one sample in a study of cytomegalovirus exposure and HLA in healthy donors. Sequenced by immunoSEQ multiplex PCR; TCRdb stores in-frame clones only, minus some. The sample shows 350,000 or so clones, 75% to 90% of them seen only once. Specimen: PBMCs. These receptor sequences come from a young woman in good health and CMV-seronegative. CDR3s include the opening cysteine and the closing phenylalanine or tryptophan. The D gene is left open where the match is weak. Clone size appears in some rows only: once, few, many, or a class for an expanded clone.

v_call: TRBV28
clone_size: NA
j_call: TRBJ1-5
d_call: TRBD1
cdr3_nt: TGTGCCAGCAGTAGCTCCGGGACAGGTTACAATCAGCCCCAGCATTTT
cdr3_aa: CASSSSGTGYNQPQHF

v_call: TRBV9
clone_size: NA
j_call: TRBJ2-5
d_call: TRBD2
cdr3_nt: TGTGCCAGCAGCGTCGGGAGGGCCACTGAAGAGACCCAGTACTTC
cdr3_aa: CASSVGRATEETQYF

v_call: TRBV2
clone_size: NA
j_call: TRBJ1-1
d_call: TRBD1
cdr3_nt: TGTGCCAGCAGTGGACAGGGACCGAACACTGAAGCTTTCTTT
cdr3_aa: CASSGQGPNTEAFF

v_call: TRBV25-1
clone_size: NA
j_call: TRBJ2-7
d_call: TRBD1
cdr3_nt: TGTGCCAGCAGTGAATCAGGGACAGGGGGTGTTGTGTACTTC
cdr3_aa: CASSESGTGGVVYF

v_call: TRBV7-8
clone_size: NA
j_call: TRBJ2-2
d_call: NA
cdr3_nt: TGTGCCAGCAGCAACGGAGGCGTTGGCACCGGGGAGCTGTTTTTT
cdr3_aa: CASSNGGVGTGELFF

v_call: TRBV19
clone_size: NA
j_call: TRBJ1-5
d_call: NA
cdr3_nt: TGTGCCAGTAGTATAAATGTGGGCGGCAATCAGCCCCAGCATTTT
cdr3_aa: CASSINVGGNQPQHF

v_call: TRBV9
clone_size: NA
j_call: TRBJ1-2
d_call: NA
cdr3_nt: TGTGCCAGCAGCGTAGGGACAGCAGGCGGCTATGGCTACACCTTC
cdr3_aa: CASSVGTAGGYGYTF

v_call: TRBV7-2
clone_size: NA
j_call: TRBJ2-7
d_call: TRBD2
cdr3_nt: TGTGCCAGCAGCTTATATCTAGCGGGGCGCTACGAGCAGTACTTC
cdr3_aa: CASSLYLAGRYEQYF

v_call: TRBV28
clone_size: NA
j_call: TRBJ2-3
d_call: TRBD2
cdr3_nt: TGTGCCAGCACCCTTCCCCGACTAGCGGGACATAGCACAGATACGCAGTATTTT
cdr3_aa: CASTLPRLAGHSTDTQYF

v_call: TRBV2
clone_size: once
j_call: TRBJ1-2
d_call: TRBD1
cdr3_nt: TGTGCCAGCAGTGACCCCACAGGGGGCACATATGGCTACACCTTC
cdr3_aa: CASSDPTGGTYGYTF

v_call: TRBV11-1
clone_size: NA
j_call: TRBJ2-5
d_call: NA
cdr3_nt: TGTGCCAGCAGCGAACAGGGTGGACAAGAGACCCAGTACTTC
cdr3_aa: CASSEQGGQETQYF

v_call: TRBV7-6
clone_size: once
j_call: TRBJ1-2
d_call: NA
cdr3_nt: TGTGCCAGCAGCTTTGGGGGGACCTATGGCTACACCTTC
cdr3_aa: CASSFGGTYGYTF

v_call: TRBV7-8
clone_size: NA
j_call: TRBJ1-2
d_call: NA
cdr3_nt: TGTGCCAGCAGCTTAGGCAGCCAGGCGCACACCTTC
cdr3_aa: CASSLGSQAHTF

v_call: TRBV19
clone_size: NA
j_call: TRBJ2-2
d_call: TRBD1
cdr3_nt: TGTGCCAGTACAACTAGGACAGGGAACACCGGGGAGCTGTTTTTT
cdr3_aa: CASTTRTGNTGELFF

v_call: TRBV7-3
clone_size: NA
j_call: TRBJ2-7
d_call: TRBD2
cdr3_nt: TGTGCCAGCAGCTTAACCGGACTAGCGGGAGGGCCCCGTGTCTACGAGCAGTACTTC
cdr3_aa: CASSLTGLAGGPRVYEQYF

v_call: TRBV6-6
clone_size: NA
j_call: TRBJ1-2
d_call: TRBD1
cdr3_nt: TGTGCCAGCACCACGGGACAGAGTTATGGCTACACCTTC
cdr3_aa: CASTTGQSYGYTF

v_call: TRBV5-1
clone_size: NA
j_call: TRBJ1-4
d_call: TRBD1
cdr3_nt: TGCGCCAGCAGCATCCAGGGGGAGATGGACAGGGAAAAACTGTTTTTT
cdr3_aa: CASSIQGEMDREKLFF

v_call: TRBV19
clone_size: NA
j_call: TRBJ1-2
d_call: TRBD1
cdr3_nt: TGTGCCAGTAGTTTCAACCTCCGAGAGGGGGCCGGGGGCTACACCTTC
cdr3_aa: CASSFNLREGAGGYTF

v_call: TRBV29-1
clone_size: NA
j_call: TRBJ2-2
d_call: NA
cdr3_nt: TGCAGCGTTGAGGGGCGGGGGCGAACCGGGGAGCTGTTTTTT
cdr3_aa: CSVEGRGRTGELFF

v_call: TRBV5-1
clone_size: NA
j_call: TRBJ1-4
d_call: NA
cdr3_nt: TGCGCCAGCAGGGGTATTACGGGAACTGAAAAACTGTTTTTT
cdr3_aa: CASRGITGTEKLFF

v_call: TRBV2
clone_size: few
j_call: TRBJ1-2
d_call: NA
cdr3_nt: TGTGCCAGCGGGGCCTATGGCTACACCTTC
cdr3_aa: CASGAYGYTF